The 19 T cell receptor beta chains below come from one sample, sequenced in a study of PD-1 blockade in classical Hodgkin lymphoma (dated by TCRdb to 2019 to 2021). The library came from the immunoSEQ multiplex PCR assay. TCRdb mirrors the immuneACCESS table, restricted to in-frame sequences. Some clones are absent from its copies; in checked studies, under half trace to an unresolved V gene, and the reason for the others is unknown. Recorded for this sample are 100,000 or so clones; around 90% of them occurred a single time. The ten largest clones capture around 20% of the sample. According to the study, the label for this sample's time point signals: cycle 4 day 1 (C4D1), after about 6 weeks of nivolumab. Every trial patient had relapsed after autologous stem cell transplantation, and cohorts A, B and C differed in prior brentuximab vedotin exposure. Sequenced material: peripheral blood mononuclear cells (PBMCs), taken before the fourth cycle of nivolumab. These receptors came from a human donor with classical Hodgkin lymphoma.

This rearrangement joins TRBV5-6 to TRBJ2-2; 8 bases are a match to TRBD2. The CDR3 extends over 16 amino acids. With V trimmed by 3 bases and J by 1 base, 5 bases remained unmatched. Germline V lookup: CDR1 SGHDT, CDR2 YYEEEE. CDR3 amino acids: CASSSGGQLNTGELFF. In DNA form, the CDR3 reads TGTGCCAGCAGCTCGGGGGGGCAGCTGAACACCGGGGAGCTGTTTTTT. Full variable domain (outside the CDR3, taken from reference TRBV5-6 and TRBJ2-2): DAGVTQSPTHLIKTRGQQVTLRCSPKSGHDTVSWYQQALGQGPQFIFQYYEEEERQRGNFPDRFSGHQFPNYSSELNVNALLLGDSALYLCASSSGGQLNTGELFFGEGSRLTVL.

This clone occurred once. V and J are TRBV4-1 and TRBJ2-1, with D tentatively TRBD2 (5 bases). The CDR3 contains 13 residues. V gave up 1 base and J gave up 9 bases, with 10 bases separating them. CDR1 is MGHRA and CDR2 is YSYEKL in the germline V gene. CDR3 protein: CASSQVLGVEQFF. The CDR3 coding sequence is TGCGCCAGCAGCCAAGTACTAGGAGTTGAGCAGTTCTTC.

The V call is TRBV7-2, the J call TRBJ1-2, with 10 bases matching TRBD1. J lost 8 bases, V lost 4 bases, and 4 bases had no gene match. Per the germline V gene, CDR1 is SGHTA and CDR2 is FQGNSA. CDR3 length: 13 residues. CDR3 nucleotides: TGTGCCAGCAGCTCCGGACAGGGGGACGGCTACACCTTC. This sequence encodes CASSSGQGDGYTF.

The rearrangement uses TRBV19 and TRBJ2-7; 7 nucleotides line up with TRBD2. The germline V gene encodes CDR1 LNHDA and CDR2 SQIVND (reference sequence). The CDR3 contains 15 residues. V lost 6 bases and J lost 0; bases outside the gene matches: 8. CDR3 loop: CASRRAREASYEQYF. DNA of the CDR3: TGTGCCAGTAGGAGGGCACGGGAGGCCTCCTACGAGCAGTACTTC.

CDR3 DNA: TGTGCCAGCAGTTTTCTGACAGGGAGGACTGAAGCTTTCTTT. This translates into CASSFLTGRTEAFF. V is TRBV27 and J is TRBJ1-1, with TRBD1 identical over 7 bases. V lost 3 bases, J lost 5 bases, and 6 bases stayed unmatched. Germline V lookup: CDR1 MNHEY, CDR2 SMNVEV (reference sequence). The CDR3 runs to 14 residues.

CDR3 DNA sequence: TGTGCCAGCAGCTTTAACAGGGACACTGAAGCTTTCTTT. Encoded protein: CASSFNRDTEAFF. V is TRBV7-8 and J is TRBJ1-1, with D possibly matching TRBD1 (6 bases). Per the germline V gene, CDR1 is SGHVS and CDR2 is FQNEAQ. Between the trimmed V and J ends, which lost 3 bases and 3 bases, there was a span of 8 bases. This CDR3 is 13 amino acids long.

The V gene is TRBV5-1, the J gene TRBJ2-7, with 8 bases that match TRBD2. With V trimmed by 5 bases and J by 2 bases, 15 bases remained unmatched. CDR1 and CDR2 (germline): SGHRS, YFSETQ. This CDR3 has 17 amino acids. The CDR3 nucleotides are TGCGCCAGCAGTCCTAATTTGATAGCGGGACCGACCTACGAGCAGTACTTC. This sequence encodes CASSPNLIAGPTYEQYF.

The rearrangement uses TRBV5-4 and TRBJ1-2, with TRBD1 identical over 8 bases. Germline CDR1 is SGHNT and CDR2 is YYREEE (reference sequence). CDR3 length: 14 residues. Trimming removed 0 bases from V and 7 bases from J; junction bases left unmatched: 5. This CDR3 reads CASSLGQGALGYTF. CDR3 bases: TGTGCCAGCAGCTTGGGTCAGGGGGCGCTTGGCTACACCTTC.

The table lists this clone with a count of one. This chain uses TRBV2 with TRBJ2-7; TRBD1 matches at 8 bases. This CDR3 has 13 amino acids. Germline trimming cut 4 bases from V and 7 bases from J; bases unmatched to any gene: 6. Germline V gene sequence: CDR1 SNHLY, CDR2 FYNNEI. In nucleotides, the CDR3 is TGTGCCAGCAGTGGACAGGGGATGAGAGAGCAGTACTTC. Translating it yields CASSGQGMREQYF.

V is TRBV18 and J is TRBJ2-3; maybe TRBD1 (6 bases). The CDR3 runs to 16 residues. V lost 3 bases and J lost 9, with 22 bases in between. Germline V CDR1 and CDR2: KGHSH, LQKENI. CDR3 loop: CASSPAGDTIQSTQYF. The CDR3 DNA follows: TGTGCCAGCTCACCCGCAGGGGACACTATTCAGAGCACGCAGTATTTT.

The chain employs TRBV7-2 and TRBJ2-2, with 9 bases lining up with TRBD2. This CDR3 contains 16 residues. The germline V gene encodes CDR1 SGHTA and CDR2 FQGNSA. Trimming cost V 5 bases and J 5 bases; bases outside gene matches: 9. The CDR3 DNA is TGTGCCAGCAGCCTTTCGTCCAGCGGGGGGACCGGGGAGCTGTTTTTT. It encodes CASSLSSSGGTGELFF.

The chain combines TRBV14 with TRBJ2-5; TRBD1 agrees at 8 bases. J gave up 0 bases and V 4 bases, and 7 bases lay outside the gene matches. CDR3 length: 16 amino acids. CDR1 SGHDN and CDR2 FVKESK come from the germline V gene. The CDR3: CASSLKTDRDQETQYF. The CDR3 region has the DNA TGTGCCAGCAGCCTCAAGACGGACAGGGACCAAGAGACCCAGTACTTC.

J is TRBJ2-5 and V is TRBV5-1, with D perhaps matching TRBD2 (5 bases). Germline V gene sequence: CDR1 SGHRS, CDR2 YFSETQ. The CDR3 contains 15 residues. The V gene lost 0 bases and the J gene lost 0 bases, with 9 bases spanning the gap. CDR3 sequence (DNA): TGCGCCAGCAGCTTGGCCCGGACTTACCAAGAGACCCAGTACTTC. It specifies CASSLARTYQETQYF. The full variable domain, completed using reference TRBV5-1 and TRBJ2-5, is KAGVTQTPRYLIKTRGQQVTLSCSPISGHRSVSWYQQTPGQGLQFLFEYFSETQRNKGNFPGRFSGRQFSNSRSEMNVSTLELGDSALYLCASSLARTYQETQYFGPGTRLLVL.

The chain carries TRBV19 and TRBJ1-5; D perhaps matches TRBD1 (5 bases). CDR1 and CDR2 from the germline V gene are LNHDA and SQIVND (reference sequence). Trimming cost V 6 bases and J 2 bases, with 14 bases left between them. This CDR3 comprises 15 residues. CDR3: CASSIPGRGNQPQHF. CDR3 nucleotide sequence: TGTGCCAGTAGCATACCCGGCAGGGGCAATCAGCCCCAGCATTTT.

The chain joins TRBV5-8 to TRBJ1-1; unclear D gene. The V and J ends lost 4 bases and 9 bases respectively, with 16 bases between them. This CDR3 has 13 residues. CDR1 SGHTS and CDR2 YDEGEE come from the germline V gene. This CDR3 is CASSLSGRGQAFF. The CDR3, as DNA: TGTGCCAGCAGCCTTTCAGGCCGCGGGCAAGCTTTCTTT.

The chain couples TRBV13 to TRBJ2-3; D remains unclear. The V end was cut by 5 bases, the J end by 2 bases, with 2 bases between. The CDR3 has 11 residues. Germline V gene sequence: CDR1 PRHDT, CDR2 FYEKMQ (reference sequence). The CDR3 coding sequence is TGTGCCAGCAGCGACACAGATACGCAGTATTTT. Translation: CASSDTDTQYF.

This clone was seen only a few times. The chain combines TRBV6-5 with TRBJ2-3; 10 nucleotides align to TRBD1. This CDR3 is 15 amino acids long. Trimming cost V 2 bases and J 4 bases; bases outside gene matches: 3. Per the germline V gene, CDR1 is MNHEY and CDR2 is SVGAGI. CDR3 region: CASSYTGTGADTQYF. The CDR3 coding sequence is TGTGCCAGCAGTTACACTGGGACAGGGGCAGATACGCAGTATTTT.

The chain links TRBV6-5 to TRBJ1-1, with D tentatively TRBD1 (6 bases). CDR3 length equals 13 residues. In germline, CDR1 is MNHEY, CDR2 SVGAGI. V was trimmed by 6 bases and J by 1 base, leaving 9 bases between them. DNA of the CDR3: TGTGCCAGCAGGGGACATCCGAACACTGAAGCTTTCTTT. This translates into CASRGHPNTEAFF.

V usage is TRBV2 and J usage is TRBJ1-5; D perhaps matches TRBD1 (6 bases). Trimming removed 8 bases from V and 6 bases from J, with 20 bases in between. This CDR3 contains 15 residues. Germline V gene lookup returns CDR1 SNHLY and CDR2 FYNNEI. This CDR3 is CASAASGEGGQPQHF. The CDR3 bases are TGTGCCAGCGCTGCCTCAGGGGAGGGTGGTCAGCCCCAGCATTTT.